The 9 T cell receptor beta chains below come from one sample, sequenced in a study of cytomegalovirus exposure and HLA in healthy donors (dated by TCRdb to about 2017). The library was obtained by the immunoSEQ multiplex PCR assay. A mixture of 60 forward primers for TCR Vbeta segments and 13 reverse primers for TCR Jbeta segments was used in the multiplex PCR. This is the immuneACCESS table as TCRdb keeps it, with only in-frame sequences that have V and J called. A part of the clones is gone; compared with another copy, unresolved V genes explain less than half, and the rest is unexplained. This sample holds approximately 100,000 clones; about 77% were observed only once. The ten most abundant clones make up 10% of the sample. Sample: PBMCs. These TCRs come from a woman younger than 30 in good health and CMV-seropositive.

CDR3 sequence (DNA): TGCAGCGTTTATACCGGGACAAAAGACGAGCAGTACTTC. Its translation is CSVYTGTKDEQYF. The V call is TRBV29-1, the J call TRBJ2-7, with D possibly being TRBD1 (6 bases). The CDR3 extends over 13 amino acids. The germline V gene encodes CDR1 SQVTM and CDR2 ANQGSEA. The V end lost 5 bases, the J end lost 5 bases, and 16 bases lay between the germline ends.

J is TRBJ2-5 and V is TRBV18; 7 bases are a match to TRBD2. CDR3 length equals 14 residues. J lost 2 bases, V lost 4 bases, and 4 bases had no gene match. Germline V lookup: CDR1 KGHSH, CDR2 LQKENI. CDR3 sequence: CASSLASGQETQYF. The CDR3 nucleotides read TGTGCCAGCTCACTGGCTAGCGGTCAAGAGACCCAGTACTTC. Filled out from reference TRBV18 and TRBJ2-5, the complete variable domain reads NAGVMQNPRHLVRRRGQEARLRCSPMKGHSHVYWYRQLPEEGLKFMVYLQKENIIDESGMPKERFSAEFPKEGPSILRIQQVVRGDSAAYFCASSLASGQETQYFGPGTRLLVL.

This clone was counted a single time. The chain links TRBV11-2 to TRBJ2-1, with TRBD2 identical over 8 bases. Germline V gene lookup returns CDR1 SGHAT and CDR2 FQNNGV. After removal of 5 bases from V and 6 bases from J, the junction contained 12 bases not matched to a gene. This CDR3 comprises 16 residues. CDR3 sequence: CASSRIPTRGANEQFF. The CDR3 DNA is TGTGCCAGCAGCCGCATCCCGACGCGGGGGGCCAATGAGCAGTTCTTC.

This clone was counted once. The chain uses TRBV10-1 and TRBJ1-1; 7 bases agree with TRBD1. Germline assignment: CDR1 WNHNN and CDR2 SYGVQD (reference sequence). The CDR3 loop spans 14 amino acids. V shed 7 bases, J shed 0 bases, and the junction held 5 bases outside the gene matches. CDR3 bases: TGCGCCAGCACCGGGACAGAAATGAACACTGAAGCTTTCTTT. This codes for CASTGTEMNTEAFF.

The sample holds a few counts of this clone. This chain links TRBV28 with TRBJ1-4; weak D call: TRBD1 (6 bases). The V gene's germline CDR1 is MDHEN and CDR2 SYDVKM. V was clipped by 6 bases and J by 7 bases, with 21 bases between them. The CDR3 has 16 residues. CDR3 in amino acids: CASRPLGQQEGEKLFF. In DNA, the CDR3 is TGTGCCAGCAGACCACTAGGACAGCAAGAAGGTGAAAAACTGTTTTTT.

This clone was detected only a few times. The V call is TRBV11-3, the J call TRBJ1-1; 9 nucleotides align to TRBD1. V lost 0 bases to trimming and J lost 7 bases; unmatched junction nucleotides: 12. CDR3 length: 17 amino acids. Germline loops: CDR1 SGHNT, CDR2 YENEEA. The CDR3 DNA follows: TGTGCCAGCAGCTTAGATTCTACCCGGACAGGGGAAGGTGAAGCTTTCTTT. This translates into CASSLDSTRTGEGEAFF.

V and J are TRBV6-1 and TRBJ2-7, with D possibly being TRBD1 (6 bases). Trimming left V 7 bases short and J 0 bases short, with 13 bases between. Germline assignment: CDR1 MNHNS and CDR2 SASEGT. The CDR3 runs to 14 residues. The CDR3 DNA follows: TGTGCCAGCAAGGGGATGGGGGCCTCCTACGAGCAGTACTTC. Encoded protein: CASKGMGASYEQYF.

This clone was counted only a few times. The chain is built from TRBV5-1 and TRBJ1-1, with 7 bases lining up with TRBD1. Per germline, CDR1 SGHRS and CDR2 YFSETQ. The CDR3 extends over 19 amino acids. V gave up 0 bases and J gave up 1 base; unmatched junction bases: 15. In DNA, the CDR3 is TGCGCCAGCAGCTTGGGCCCCGCCGACAGGGACCTGGAGAACACTGAAGCTTTCTTT. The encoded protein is CASSLGPADRDLENTEAFF.

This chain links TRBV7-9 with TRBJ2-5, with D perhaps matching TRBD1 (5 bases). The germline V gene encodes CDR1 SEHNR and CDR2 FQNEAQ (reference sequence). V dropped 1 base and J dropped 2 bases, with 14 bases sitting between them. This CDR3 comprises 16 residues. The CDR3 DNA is TGTGCCAGCAGCTTAGGGACAACTCCTCAGCAAGAGACCCAGTACTTC. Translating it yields CASSLGTTPQQETQYF.